This is a list of T cell receptor beta chains from one sample in a study of cytomegalovirus exposure and HLA in healthy donors. Method: immunoSEQ multiplex PCR; TCRdb's copy keeps in-frame clones and lacks some. The table has some 150,000 clones, approximately 80% seen once. The specimen sequenced was PBMCs. Receptor source: a male donor in good health and CMV-seronegative. Each CDR3 is given with its conserved first and last residue. A D gene is named only where the DNA matches it firmly. Clone size, where shown, is once, few, many, or a class for clones that have expanded.

TRBJ2-1	few	TRBD2	TRBV5-1	CASSRGGTSGRNEQFF	TGCGCCAGCAGCCGGGGGGGGACTAGCGGGAGAAATGAGCAGTTCTTC
TRBJ2-7	NA	NA	TRBV18	CASSARRDLGYEQYF	TGTGCCAGCTCAGCCCGCCGGGACTTAGGGTACGAGCAGTACTTC
TRBJ2-5	NA	TRBD1	TRBV5-1	CASSLGTGGLETQYF	TGCGCCAGCAGCTTGGGGACAGGGGGCTTGGAGACCCAGTACTTC
TRBJ2-1	NA	TRBD1	TRBV5-4	CASSSGTASNEQFF	TGTGCCAGCTCATCCGGGACAGCCTCCAATGAGCAGTTCTTC
TRBJ2-3	NA	TRBD2	TRBV7-2	CASSLIIAGDNTDTQYF	TGTGCCAGCAGCTTGATAATAGCGGGGGATAACACAGATACGCAGTATTTT
TRBJ1-1	NA	NA	TRBV5-4	CASSLGYAGLFKYTEAFF	TGTGCCAGCAGCTTGGGGTACGCAGGGCTCTTTAAGTACACTGAAGCTTTCTTT
TRBJ1-2	NA	NA	TRBV6-5	CASSYGGAYGYTF	TGTGCCAGCAGTTACGGGGGGGCGTATGGCTACACCTTC
TRBJ2-2	NA	NA	TRBV11-3	CASSLTRVGNTGELFF	TGTGCCAGCAGCTTAACGAGGGTGGGAAACACCGGGGAGCTGTTTTTT
TRBJ1-2	NA	TRBD1	TRBV19	CASSTLTGDGYTF	TGTGCCAGTAGTACGCTTACAGGGGATGGCTACACCTTC
TRBJ2-6	NA	TRBD1	TRBV7-9	CASTATGVLSGANVLTF	TGTGCCAGCACCGCTACAGGGGTCCTCTCTGGGGCCAACGTCCTGACTTTC
TRBJ2-3	NA	TRBD1	TRBV4-2	CASSQSGQVFSTDTQYF	TGTGCCAGCAGCCAATCAGGACAGGTTTTTTCCACAGATACGCAGTATTTT
TRBJ2-7	NA	TRBD1	TRBV5-1	CASSLWGTDTYEQYF	TGCGCCAGCAGCTTGTGGGGGACAGATACCTACGAGCAGTACTTC
TRBJ2-3	NA	NA	TRBV4-2	CASSQDGVTDTQYF	TGTGCCAGCAGCCAAGACGGGGTGACAGATACGCAGTATTTT
TRBJ2-7	NA	TRBD2	TRBV7-3	CASSLRSGGTYEQYF	TGTGCCAGCAGCTTAAGGTCGGGGGGAACCTACGAGCAGTACTTC
TRBJ1-1	NA	NA	TRBV18	CASSPRAEAEAFF	TGTGCCAGCTCACCCAGGGCTGAGGCTGAAGCTTTCTTT
TRBJ2-7	NA	TRBD2	TRBV9	CASSETPGTSHYEQYF	TGTGCCAGCAGCGAGACCCCCGGGACTAGCCACTACGAGCAGTACTTC
TRBJ2-1	few	NA	TRBV11-2	CASSLEGSSYNEQFF	TGTGCCAGCAGCTTAGAAGGGAGCTCCTACAATGAGCAGTTCTTC
TRBJ1-1	NA	TRBD1	TRBV2	CASSHTGGDTEAFF	TGTGCCAGCAGCCACACAGGGGGGGACACTGAAGCTTTCTTT
TRBJ1-1	NA	NA	TRBV5-1	CASSLVRGMDTEAFF	TGCGCCAGCAGCTTGGTTAGGGGGATGGACACTGAAGCTTTCTTT
TRBJ2-3	NA	TRBD2	TRBV4-2	CASSQDPTSGGGTDTQYF	TGTGCCAGCAGCCAAGATCCCACTAGCGGGGGAGGCACAGATACGCAGTATTTT
TRBJ2-1	NA	NA	TRBV11-2	CASSLEAWEQFF	TGTGCCAGCAGCTTAGAAGCGTGGGAGCAGTTCTTC
TRBJ1-2	NA	TRBD1	TRBV9	CASSLMAGQGAWGYTF	TGTGCCAGCAGCCTAATGGCCGGACAGGGGGCGTGGGGCTACACCTTC
TRBJ1-4	NA	TRBD1	TRBV28	CASSFHGQGSFEKLFF	TGTGCCAGCAGTTTCCATGGACAGGGGTCTTTCGAAAAACTGTTTTTT
TRBJ2-1	NA	NA	TRBV10-3	CAIQSLHNEQFF	TGTGCCATCCAGTCACTACACAATGAGCAGTTCTTC
TRBJ2-7	NA	TRBD2	TRBV9	CASSVGGGSQLVSEQYF	TGTGCCAGCAGCGTAGGGGGAGGGTCCCAGCTGGTTTCTGAGCAGTACTTC
TRBJ2-7	NA	NA	TRBV29-1	CSVELFPRTLPYEQYF	TGCAGCGTTGAACTTTTCCCGAGAACCCTGCCCTACGAGCAGTACTTC
TRBJ2-1	NA	NA	TRBV7-8	CASSSTGRESEQFF	TGTGCCAGCAGCTCGACAGGACGGGAAAGTGAGCAGTTCTTC
TRBJ1-5	NA	TRBD1	TRBV5-4	CASSLQGKPQHF	TGTGCCAGCAGCTTACAGGGGAAGCCCCAGCATTTT
TRBJ2-1	NA	TRBD1	TRBV7-3	CASSSASGTGVHEQFF	TGTGCCAGCAGCAGCGCATCCGGGACAGGGGTCCATGAGCAGTTCTTC
TRBJ2-1	NA	TRBD1	TRBV5-1	CASSKTGGGEQFF	TGCGCCAGCAGCAAGACAGGGGGTGGTGAGCAGTTCTTC
TRBJ2-1	NA	TRBD2	TRBV28	CASSWEGRRGEQFF	TGTGCCAGCAGTTGGGAGGGGCGTCGGGGTGAGCAGTTCTTC
TRBJ1-4	NA	NA	TRBV11-2	CASRQQRTNEKLFF	TGTGCCAGCAGACAACAGCGGACTAATGAAAAACTGTTTTTT
TRBJ1-2	few	TRBD1	TRBV19	CASIRTGTNYGYTF	TGTGCCAGTATTCGGACAGGGACTAACTATGGCTACACCTTC
TRBJ2-3	NA	TRBD2	TRBV11-3	CASSSRTSGGITDTQYF	TGTGCCAGCAGCTCAAGGACTAGCGGGGGAATCACAGATACGCAGTATTTT
TRBJ2-6	NA	NA	TRBV18	CASSQGLPGANVLTF	TGTGCCAGCTCCCAGGGCCTTCCGGGGGCCAACGTCCTGACTTTC
TRBJ1-1	NA	TRBD1	TRBV5-1	CASSLGTGQNTEAFF	TGCGCCAGCAGCTTGGGGACAGGGCAGAACACTGAAGCTTTCTTT
TRBJ1-3	few	TRBD1	TRBV7-6	CASSLYTPRTGVGNTIYF	TGTGCCAGCAGCTTATATACCCCTCGGACAGGGGTCGGAAACACCATATATTTT
TRBJ2-3	NA	NA	TRBV29-1	CSVGSRGGTDTQYF	TGCAGCGTTGGGAGCAGGGGAGGCACAGATACGCAGTATTTT
TRBJ1-2	NA	TRBD1	TRBV19	CASSRTGNYGYTF	TGTGCCAGTAGCAGGACAGGGAACTATGGCTACACCTTC
TRBJ1-6	NA	TRBD1	TRBV5-1	CASSTKGQGASGNSPLHF	TGCGCCAGCAGCACGAAGGGACAGGGGGCTTCAGGGAATTCACCCCTCCACTTT
TRBJ1-5	NA	NA	TRBV27	CASSPAAGQPQHF	TGTGCCAGCAGTCCCGCGGCGGGGCAGCCCCAGCATTTT
TRBJ2-5	NA	NA	TRBV4-2	CASSHSDSQETQYF	TGTGCCAGCAGCCACTCAGACTCCCAAGAGACCCAGTACTTC